This TCR beta chain was identified during a study of CD8 T cells in ankylosing spondylitis. Findings of the study overall: Researchers report that disease-linked clones proved CD8+ and relatively rare in peripheral blood.

This clonotype was detected ten times or more. Its antigen is unknown. TCRdb re-called the 5' RACE reads with MiXCR, one entry per CDR3 protein. The profile shows 200,000 to 250,000 distinct CDR3 sequences, roughly 10% of them singletons. The length of the CDR3 is 15 residues. Germline-derived CDR1 and CDR2 are SGHTA and FQGTGA. Germline trimming cut 4 bases from V and 5 bases from J; bases unmatched to any gene: 3. The TCR was taken from a male donor with ankylosing spondylitis or in good health (not recorded which). The chain couples TRBV7-3 to TRBJ2-1; 12 bases match TRBD2. The specimen was blood, either unsorted or a sorted T cell fraction (not recorded which). DNA for the CDR3: TGTGCCAGCAGCTCCCTAGCGGGGGGGAACAATGAGCAGTTCTTC. Amino acid sequence: CASSSLAGGNNEQFF.